This TCR beta chain originates from a study of shared clonotypes between healthy human individuals. Across the study: Ranging from 18 to 49 in age, donors were two women and three men. Study-wide results and caveats: Generation of non-shared clonotypes was less probable than generation of clonotypes shared by all four donors. The study found 4.5% to 5% of naive CD4 clonotypes shared across several donors.

CD45RO-negative CD8 cells positively selected for CCR7 made up the naive population, which excluded terminally differentiated effector memory CD45RA+ cells. Each donor was a Caucasian adult residing in Nashville, Tennessee. The V end lost 7 bases, the J end lost 4 bases, and 10 bases lay between the germline ends. CDR3 length: 12 residues. CDR1 GTSNPN and CDR2 SVGIG come from the germline V gene (reference sequence). The assay was immunoSEQ multiplex PCR, and TCRdb's table has in-frame clones only and misses some. The data hold around 2,000,000 clones, with approximately 94% observed a single time. Concerning this clone: What it recognizes is unknown.

The rearrangement links TRBV30 to TRBJ1-4; a possible D gene is TRBD1 (5 bases). Sequencing used naive CD8+ T cells sorted from blood. This sequence originates from a man younger than 35 in good health. This CDR3 reads CAFLGVNEKLFF. DNA for the CDR3: TGTGCCTTCCTGGGGGTTAATGAAAAACTGTTTTTT.